This TCR beta chain was documented in a study of blood T cell repertoires in COVID-19. V shed 4 bases, J shed 3 bases, and the junction held 7 bases outside the gene matches. Germline V CDR1 and CDR2: SGDLS, YYNGEE. The CDR3 is made up of 17 amino acids. Per the authors' pipeline: Amplifying reference gene primers gave estimates of nucleated cell counts. Clones were read by immunoSEQ multiplex PCR, and TCRdb kept only the in-frame ones, dropping some. That table gives V, J and clone size, and the DNA gave D and trimming. The sample contains 300,000 or so clones, around four fifths of which appear only once.

Source material: peripheral blood. The TCR was taken from a woman aged 45-65 years with active or convalescent COVID-19. The chain employs TRBV9 and TRBJ2-2, with TRBD2 identical over 12 bases. The CDR3 spells CASSLTLAGGDTGELFF. The CDR3, as DNA: TGTGCCAGCAGCCTTACACTAGCGGGAGGTGACACCGGGGAGCTGTTTTTT. The full variable domain, in which reference TRBV9 and TRBJ2-2 provide the parts outside the CDR3, is DSGVTQTPKHLITATGQRVTLRCSPRSGDLSVYWYQQSLDQGLQFLIQYYNGEERAKGNILERFSAQQFPDLHSELNLSSLELGDSALYFCASSLTLAGGDTGELFFGEGSRLTVL.